These 24 T cell receptor beta chains originate from one sample sequenced in a study. TCRdb independently ran MiXCR on the 5' RACE reads; one entry per CDR3 protein. The table includes approximately 37,000 distinct CDR3 sequences, 18% detected once. The sample consisted of naive CD4+ T cells sorted from a lymph node. Subset noted: naive CD4+ T cells, CD4+CD45RA+CD25-. The receptors originated from a female donor with breast cancer.

There are many counts of this clonotype. The chain carries TRBV12-3 or TRBV12-4 and TRBJ1-3, with D hard to call. Trimming pared 5 bases from V and 2 bases from J, leaving 10 bases between. The CDR3 covers 14 residues. CDR3 DNA sequence: TGTGCCAGCAGTCCCCGGGGTCCTGGAAACACCATATATTTT. Translating gives CASSPRGPGNTIYF.

This clonotype has a handful of counts. This chain links TRBV10-2 with TRBJ1-3; D unresolved. This CDR3 has 14 residues. The V end was cut by 3 bases, the J end by 1 base, with 7 bases between. Germline CDR1 is WSHSY and CDR2 is SAAADI. This CDR3 is CASSDWSSGNTIYF. CDR3 nucleotides: TGCGCCAGCAGTGATTGGTCGTCTGGAAACACCATATATTTT.

The V and J genes are TRBV2 and TRBJ2-3, with D maybe TRBD2 (5 bases). This CDR3 spans 15 amino acids. CDR1 is SNHLY and CDR2 is FYNNEI in the germline V gene. V was clipped by 4 bases and J by 0 bases, with 11 bases between them. The CDR3 DNA sequence: TGTGCCAGCAGTGGGGAGACTACTAGCACAGATACGCAGTATTTT. Its protein product is CASSGETTSTDTQYF.

The table lists this clonotype with a few counts. For the CDR3, the DNA is TGTGCCAGCAGTGAAACTGACAGGGGAGCGAACACCGGGGAGCTGTTTTTT. Amino acids: CASSETDRGANTGELFF. This rearrangement joins TRBV6-4 to TRBJ2-2, with 8 bases lining up with TRBD1. The CDR3 covers 17 residues. Germline lookup yields CDR1 MRHNA and CDR2 SNTAGT. The V gene end was trimmed by 3 bases and the J gene end by 0 bases; junction bases not matched to a gene: 6.

This clonotype appeared a single time. A much larger clonotype is one base distant, so this may be a read error. A read error is likely, as this CDR3 ends without the conserved phenylalanine or tryptophan. The chain joins TRBV6-5 to TRBJ1-1; TRBD1 matches at 11 bases. CDR3 size: 12 residues. Per the germline V gene, CDR1 is MNHEY and CDR2 is SVGAGI. V shed 5 bases and J 9 bases; nucleotides not matched to a gene: 2. This chain's CDR3 is CASSGQGAKAFL. The CDR3 region has the DNA TGTGCCAGCAGTGGACAGGGGGCTAAAGCTTTCTTG.

The table lists this clonotype with a few counts. V gene TRBV11-2 combines with J gene TRBJ2-3; D is undetermined. With 1 base removed from V and 10 bases from J, the gap between germline ends came to 15 bases. The CDR3 is made up of 14 amino acids. CDR1 SGHAT and CDR2 FQNNGV come from the germline V gene. The CDR3 reads CASSLAPEPGSQYF. The CDR3 DNA sequence: TGTGCCAGCAGCTTAGCGCCAGAACCCGGATCGCAGTATTTT.

V and J are TRBV7-2 and TRBJ2-2; D unclear. The germline CDR1 and CDR2 sequences are SGHTA and FQGNSA. This CDR3 contains 15 residues. V gave up 2 bases and J gave up 2 bases, with 9 bases separating them. The CDR3 sequence: CASSLHSDNTGELFF. In DNA form, the CDR3 reads TGTGCCAGCAGCTTACACTCTGATAACACCGGGGAGCTGTTTTTT.

This clonotype was observed many times. The rearrangement links TRBV20-1 to TRBJ1-5; D is possibly TRBD1 (5 bases). The CDR3 extends over 12 amino acids. V lost 3 bases and J 7 bases, leaving 10 bases between the germline ends. Germline CDR1 is DFQATT and CDR2 is SNEGSKA (reference sequence). The chain's CDR3 is CSASRDRQPQHF. CDR3 sequence (DNA): TGCAGTGCTAGCCGGGACCGGCAGCCCCAGCATTTT.

V and J are TRBV28 and TRBJ1-5; a weak D match, TRBD1 (5 bases). This CDR3 is built from 15 residues. Trimming removed 7 bases at V and 3 bases at J, with 16 bases between. Germline CDR1 is MDHEN and CDR2 is SYDVKM. The CDR3 DNA reads as TGTGCCAGCATCTGGGGCGGCTCCTTCAATCAGCCCCAGCATTTT. As protein: CASIWGGSFNQPQHF.

This clonotype was found many times. The chain is built from TRBV4-3 and TRBJ2-3; D perhaps matches TRBD2 (6 bases). Germline V lookup: CDR1 LGHNA, CDR2 YSLEER. This CDR3 comprises 18 residues. V was pared by 0 bases and J by 1 base, with 17 bases between. CDR3 nucleotide sequence: TGCGCCAGCAGCCAAGATTTGATGATGCGGGGCGGCACAGATACGCAGTATTTT. Amino acid sequence: CASSQDLMMRGGTDTQYF.

This clonotype was counted ten times or more. The chain has TRBV5-1 and TRBJ2-1; 8 nucleotides align to TRBD1. The CDR3 runs to 15 residues. The trim removed 4 bases at V and 2 bases at J, leaving 5 bases unmatched. In germline, CDR1 is SGHRS, CDR2 YFSETQ. The CDR3 bases are TGCGCCAGCAGCCAGGGGGCGGACGCCTACAATGAGCAGTTCTTC. Its protein product is CASSQGADAYNEQFF.

The genes are TRBV6-5 and TRBJ1-6; 10 bases line up with TRBD1. Per the germline V gene, CDR1 is MNHEY and CDR2 is SVGAGI. The CDR3 has 15 residues. V shed 5 bases, J shed 9 bases, and the junction held 7 bases outside the gene matches. The CDR3 region is CASSPRDRGVSPLHF. The CDR3 region has the DNA TGTGCCAGCAGTCCCCGGGACAGGGGTGTTTCACCCCTCCACTTT.

V and J are TRBV5-1 and TRBJ2-1; 11 nucleotides match TRBD2. This CDR3 has 16 residues. V dropped 4 bases and J dropped 6; count of bases not matched to a gene: 9. CDR1 is SGHRS, CDR2 YFSETQ, per germline. As DNA, the CDR3 is TGCGCCAGCAGCCCTGACGGGACTAGCGGAAGCAATGAGCAGTTCTTC. It yields the protein CASSPDGTSGSNEQFF. The full variable domain, in which reference TRBV5-1 and TRBJ2-1 provide the parts outside the CDR3, is KAGVTQTPRYLIKTRGQQVTLSCSPISGHRSVSWYQQTPGQGLQFLFEYFSETQRNKGNFPGRFSGRQFSNSRSEMNVSTLELGDSALYLCASSPDGTSGSNEQFFGPGTRLTVL.

This clonotype was seen a handful of times. The V call is TRBV6-6, the J call TRBJ2-7, with 9 positions matching TRBD2. Unmatched junction bases numbered 4, after V lost 7 bases and J lost 0 bases. The CDR3 has 14 residues. From germline, CDR1 is MNHNY and CDR2 SVGAGI (reference sequence). The CDR3 nucleotides read TGTGCCAGCAAGAGGACTAGCGACTCCTACGAGCAGTACTTC. It specifies CASKRTSDSYEQYF.

In this sample, this clonotype turned up a few times. The genes are TRBV7-8 and TRBJ2-2, with TRBD2 matching over 7 bases. This CDR3 region has 14 residues. CDR1 is SGHVS and CDR2 is FQNEAQ in the germline V gene. The V gene end was trimmed by 5 bases and the J gene end by 4 bases; junction bases not matched to a gene: 4. CDR3 residues: CASSPLAGTGELFF. The CDR3 nucleotides are TGTGCCAGCAGCCCCTTAGCGGGCACCGGGGAGCTGTTTTTT.

V usage is TRBV2 and J usage is TRBJ1-5, with 7 bases identical to TRBD1. Germline lookup yields CDR1 SNHLY and CDR2 FYNNEI. The V segment lost 5 bases and the J segment 6 bases; nucleotides outside the gene matches: 4. The CDR3 has 13 residues. The CDR3 coding sequence is TGTGCCAGCAGTCGACAGGGACCTCAGCCCCAGCATTTT. Encoded protein: CASSRQGPQPQHF.

The chain joins TRBV20-1 to TRBJ2-3, with TRBD2 as a possible D gene (5 bases). CDR3 length: 16 amino acids. Germline loops: CDR1 DFQATT, CDR2 SNEGSKA (reference sequence). V was pared by 4 bases and J by 0 bases, with 17 bases between. This chain's CDR3 is CSAMGSLYSSTDTQYF. CDR3 nucleotides: TGCAGTGCTATGGGGAGCCTTTACTCTAGCACAGATACGCAGTATTTT.

The chain has TRBV20-1 and TRBJ2-3; D is possibly TRBD2 (5 bases). The ends were cut back, 3 bases at V and 2 bases at J, with 15 bases in the middle. CDR1 and CDR2 from the germline V gene are DFQATT and SNEGSKA (reference sequence). The CDR3 consists of 15 residues. CDR3 sequence: CSASPSRPPTDTQYF. The CDR3 nucleotides read TGCAGTGCTAGTCCTAGCAGGCCCCCCACAGATACGCAGTATTTT.

This chain joins TRBV28 and TRBJ1-5; no firm D call. V was clipped by 5 bases and J by 16 bases, with 18 bases between them. There are 12 residues in the CDR3. CDR1 and CDR2 (germline): MDHEN, SYDVKM. The CDR3 sequence is CASSERSRIPHF. CDR3 coding DNA: TGTGCCAGCAGTGAAAGGTCACGGATTCCTCATTTT.

The CDR3 DNA is TGTGCCAGCAGCCGACAGGGGCGGGACGAGCAGTACTTC. It specifies CASSRQGRDEQYF. The chain employs TRBV7-6 and TRBJ2-7; 8 bases are shared with TRBD1. The germline V gene encodes CDR1 SGHVS and CDR2 FNYEAQ. This CDR3 is built from 13 residues. Trimming removed 5 bases from V and 5 bases from J; junction bases left unmatched: 5.

Ten or more counts support this clonotype. The chain links TRBV12-3 or TRBV12-4 to TRBJ1-2; D is perhaps TRBD1 (6 bases). V was pared by 6 bases and J by 8 bases, with 13 bases between. This CDR3 comprises 12 residues. The CDR3 is CASRAGVGGYTF. As DNA, the CDR3 is TGTGCCAGCAGAGCAGGGGTAGGAGGCTACACCTTC.

This clonotype was recorded once. The chain recombines TRBV5-1 with TRBJ1-2, with D possibly TRBD1 on 5 matching bases. The V end was cut by 2 bases, the J end by 0 bases, with 11 bases between. The CDR3 covers 15 residues. Germline CDR1 is SGHRS and CDR2 is YFSETQ. CDR3 nucleotide sequence: TGCGCCAGCAGCTTCACAGGAACCTCTAACTATGGCTACACCTTC. Translating it yields CASSFTGTSNYGYTF.

Concerning this clonotype itself: A read error may account for a junction end that differs from germline. CDR3 in amino acids: CSARDNAGSYNSPLHF. CDR3 sequence (DNA): TGCAGTGCTAGAGATAACGCGGGGTCCTATAACTCACCCCTCCACTTT. The V and J genes are TRBV20-1 and TRBJ1-6; D gene uncertain. There are 16 residues in the CDR3. Germline loops: CDR1 DFQATT, CDR2 SNEGSKA (reference sequence).

The sample holds a few counts of this clonotype. The V and J genes are TRBV5-1 and TRBJ2-3, with 8 nucleotides matching TRBD2. V dropped 4 bases and J dropped 2; count of bases not matched to a gene: 9. This CDR3 region has 16 residues. CDR1 and CDR2 from the germline V gene are SGHRS and YFSETQ. The CDR3 bases are TGCGCCAGCAGCCTTAGGACTAGCCGTACCACAGATACGCAGTATTTT. This encodes CASSLRTSRTTDTQYF.